This is a list of T cell receptor beta chains from one sample in a study of blood T cell repertoires in COVID-19. Clones were read by immunoSEQ multiplex PCR, and TCRdb kept only the in-frame ones, dropping some. The sample lists 250,000 to 350,000 clones, over 75% occurring once. The sample comprised peripheral blood. These receptors all stem from a woman aged 45-59 years who had recovered from COVID-19. Each CDR3 is given with its conserved first and last residue. D genes are given only for firm matches. Where a row states a size, it is once, few, many or the class of an expanded clone; other rows omit it.

clone_size: -
j_call: TRBJ1-2
v_call: TRBV2
d_call: -
cdr3_aa: CASTSQRASGDYGYTF
cdr3_nt: TGTGCCAGCACCTCACAGAGGGCATCGGGCGACTATGGCTACACCTTC

clone_size: -
j_call: TRBJ1-1
v_call: TRBV28
d_call: -
cdr3_aa: CASSDGTVNTEAFF
cdr3_nt: TGTGCCAGCAGTGACGGCACAGTGAACACTGAAGCTTTCTTT

clone_size: -
j_call: TRBJ1-1
v_call: TRBV28
d_call: -
cdr3_aa: CASSSAGRVKNTEAFF
cdr3_nt: TGTGCCAGCAGCTCAGCCGGGAGGGTGAAGAACACTGAAGCTTTCTTT

clone_size: -
j_call: TRBJ2-7
v_call: TRBV15
d_call: TRBD2
cdr3_aa: CATSREAGVSNEQYF
cdr3_nt: TGTGCCACCAGCAGAGAGGCGGGAGTAAGCAACGAGCAGTACTTC

clone_size: -
j_call: TRBJ1-2
v_call: TRBV4-3
d_call: -
cdr3_aa: CASSQDWAVGGYTF
cdr3_nt: TGCGCCAGCAGCCAAGATTGGGCTGTCGGCGGCTACACCTTC

clone_size: -
j_call: TRBJ1-2
v_call: TRBV4-3
d_call: -
cdr3_aa: CASSQTVNRDVGYTF
cdr3_nt: TGCGCCAGCAGCCAAACGGTGAACAGGGATGTTGGCTACACCTTC

clone_size: -
j_call: TRBJ2-5
v_call: TRBV10-3
d_call: TRBD1
cdr3_aa: CAISEGTGHQETQYF
cdr3_nt: TGTGCCATCAGTGAGGGGACAGGACACCAAGAGACCCAGTACTTC

clone_size: -
j_call: TRBJ1-2
v_call: TRBV9
d_call: -
cdr3_aa: CASSTSGTGGYTF
cdr3_nt: TGTGCCAGCAGCACTTCAGGAACCGGTGGCTACACCTTC

clone_size: -
j_call: TRBJ2-5
v_call: TRBV9
d_call: -
cdr3_aa: CASSVEGGRYQETQYF
cdr3_nt: TGTGCCAGCAGCGTGGAGGGTGGGAGGTACCAAGAGACCCAGTACTTC

clone_size: -
j_call: TRBJ2-1
v_call: TRBV25-1
d_call: -
cdr3_aa: CASSENPRQSSYNEQFF
cdr3_nt: TGTGCCAGCAGTGAGAATCCCCGACAGAGCTCCTACAATGAGCAGTTCTTC

clone_size: -
j_call: TRBJ1-4
v_call: TRBV4-3
d_call: -
cdr3_aa: CASSQVEREKLFF
cdr3_nt: TGCGCCAGCAGCCAAGTTGAGAGGGAAAAACTGTTTTTT

clone_size: -
j_call: TRBJ1-5
v_call: TRBV2
d_call: -
cdr3_aa: CASSLGSEPQHF
cdr3_nt: TGTGCCAGCAGCCTCGGGTCCGAGCCCCAGCATTTT

clone_size: -
j_call: TRBJ1-1
v_call: TRBV5-1
d_call: -
cdr3_aa: CASSLSGWDTEAFF
cdr3_nt: TGCGCCAGCAGCTTGTCCGGGTGGGACACTGAAGCTTTCTTT

clone_size: once
j_call: TRBJ2-7
v_call: TRBV9
d_call: TRBD2
cdr3_aa: CASSAQTGGDEQYF
cdr3_nt: TGTGCCAGCAGCGCACAAACTGGGGGGGACGAGCAGTACTTC

clone_size: -
j_call: TRBJ1-2
v_call: TRBV19
d_call: TRBD1
cdr3_aa: CASSPYGGGFYGYTF
cdr3_nt: TGTGCCAGTAGCCCCTACGGAGGGGGCTTCTATGGCTACACCTTC

clone_size: -
j_call: TRBJ2-3
v_call: TRBV5-1
d_call: TRBD1
cdr3_aa: CASRGDSYTDTQYF
cdr3_nt: TGCGCCAGCAGAGGGGACAGTTACACAGATACGCAGTATTTT

clone_size: once
j_call: TRBJ2-2
v_call: TRBV7-7
d_call: TRBD2
cdr3_aa: CASSFGLAGHTGELFF
cdr3_nt: TGTGCTAGCAGCTTCGGCCTAGCGGGGCACACCGGGGAGCTGTTTTTT

clone_size: once
j_call: TRBJ2-1
v_call: TRBV30
d_call: TRBD2
cdr3_aa: CAWRYLAGGSYNEQFF
cdr3_nt: TGTGCCTGGAGGTATCTAGCGGGGGGATCCTACAATGAGCAGTTCTTC

clone_size: once
j_call: TRBJ2-2
v_call: TRBV5-8
d_call: -
cdr3_aa: CASSLGTGFSNTGELFF
cdr3_nt: TGTGCCAGCAGCTTGGGTACGGGATTTTCGAACACCGGGGAGCTGTTTTTT

clone_size: -
j_call: TRBJ2-1
v_call: TRBV19
d_call: TRBD2
cdr3_aa: CASKATSGSVYEQFF
cdr3_nt: TGTGCCAGTAAAGCAACTAGCGGGAGTGTGTATGAGCAGTTCTTC

clone_size: -
j_call: TRBJ1-4
v_call: TRBV30
d_call: TRBD1
cdr3_aa: CAWSVPGQGEKLFF
cdr3_nt: TGTGCCTGGAGTGTACCGGGACAGGGTGAAAAACTGTTTTTT

clone_size: -
j_call: TRBJ2-3
v_call: TRBV9
d_call: -
cdr3_aa: CASSVSPISTDTQYF
cdr3_nt: TGTGCCAGCAGCGTATCCCCAATCAGCACAGATACGCAGTATTTT

clone_size: -
j_call: TRBJ2-1
v_call: TRBV6-2/TRBV6-3
d_call: -
cdr3_aa: CASSYPGLWNEQFF
cdr3_nt: TGTGCCAGCAGTTACCCGGGACTTTGGAATGAGCAGTTCTTC

clone_size: once
j_call: TRBJ2-1
v_call: TRBV28
d_call: TRBD1
cdr3_aa: CASAGTGVAYNEQFF
cdr3_nt: TGTGCCAGCGCCGGGACAGGGGTCGCCTACAATGAGCAGTTCTTC

clone_size: -
j_call: TRBJ1-3
v_call: TRBV4-3
d_call: -
cdr3_aa: CASSQPLGGRSGNTIYF
cdr3_nt: TGCGCCAGCAGCCAACCTCTCGGCGGGCGTTCTGGAAACACCATATATTTT

clone_size: -
j_call: TRBJ2-1
v_call: TRBV7-9
d_call: TRBD2
cdr3_aa: CASSFPLESSGNNEQFF
cdr3_nt: TGTGCCAGCAGCTTTCCCCTAGAGAGTAGCGGGAATAATGAGCAGTTCTTC

clone_size: -
j_call: TRBJ2-1
v_call: TRBV27
d_call: TRBD2
cdr3_aa: CASSITLLARSYNEQFF
cdr3_nt: TGTGCCAGCAGTATCACCTTACTAGCGCGCTCCTACAATGAGCAGTTCTTC

clone_size: -
j_call: TRBJ1-1
v_call: TRBV10-2
d_call: TRBD1
cdr3_aa: CASSDKNRGPPEAFF
cdr3_nt: TGCGCCAGCAGTGATAAAAACAGGGGGCCTCCAGAAGCTTTCTTT

clone_size: -
j_call: TRBJ2-7
v_call: TRBV20-1
d_call: TRBD2
cdr3_aa: CSASRGSSYEQYF
cdr3_nt: TGCAGTGCTAGTCGCGGGAGTTCCTACGAGCAGTACTTC

clone_size: -
j_call: TRBJ1-3
v_call: TRBV10-3
d_call: -
cdr3_aa: CAISERREVSSGNTIYF
cdr3_nt: TGTGCCATCAGTGAACGGAGGGAGGTGTCGTCTGGAAACACCATATATTTT

clone_size: -
j_call: TRBJ1-4
v_call: TRBV29-1
d_call: -
cdr3_aa: CSVVGPGGEKLFF
cdr3_nt: TGCAGCGTTGTCGGCCCCGGCGGTGAAAAACTGTTTTTT